What follows are 23 T cell receptor beta chains derived from one specimen sequenced in a study of T cell responses to AZD1222 COVID-19 vaccine. Clones were sequenced by immunoSEQ multiplex PCR, and TCRdb holds only the in-frame ones, with some missing. Of 84,000 or so clones listed, 87% are singletons. The material sequenced was peripheral blood, taken on day 0 of AZD1222 vaccination. These receptors all stem from an adult in good health.

V and J are TRBV23-1 and TRBJ2-2; D gene unclear. TRBV23-1 is an ORF, with its function uncertain. V was pared by 0 bases and J by 4 bases, with 9 bases between. The CDR3 covers 15 residues. The CDR3: CASSQSCCRTGELFF. The CDR3 DNA reads TGCGCCAGCAGTCAATCTTGTTGTCGCACCGGGGAGCTGTTTTTT.

The chain carries TRBV5-1 and TRBJ1-3, with D hard to call. The CDR3 is made up of 14 amino acids. V was clipped by 0 bases and J by 3 bases, with 7 bases between them. Germline V CDR1 and CDR2: SGHRS, YFSETQ. CDR3 nucleotide sequence: TGCGCCAGCAGCTTGGGCCCAGATGGAAACACCATATATTTT. It specifies CASSLGPDGNTIYF.

A single count supports this clone. The chain combines TRBV12-3 or TRBV12-4 with TRBJ1-2; no definite D call. Trimming left V 2 bases short and J 7 bases short, with 8 bases between. The CDR3 runs to 12 residues. CDR3 nucleotide sequence: TGTGCCAGCAGTTTAAGAGGGTTTGGCTACACCTTC. Protein sequence: CASSLRGFGYTF.

This sequence joins TRBV10-1 and TRBJ2-4, with D possibly called TRBD1 or TRBD2 (6 bases each). CDR1 is WNHNN, CDR2 SYGVQD, per germline (reference sequence). The CDR3 sequence is 11 residues long. The V and J ends lost 6 bases and 9 bases respectively, with 9 bases between them. CDR3 residues: CASSKGGIQYF. In DNA form, the CDR3 reads TGCGCCAGCAGCAAGGGGGGCATTCAGTACTTC.

V gene TRBV19 combines with J gene TRBJ2-2; D gene ambiguous. Trimming took 5 bases from V and 6 from J, leaving 10 bases between them. Germline CDR1 reads LNHDA; CDR2 reads SQIVND (reference sequence). This CDR3 region has 13 residues. The CDR3 DNA sequence: TGTGCCAGTAGTCCGGACGGACCCGGGGAGCTGTTTTTT. Protein product: CASSPDGPGELFF.

V gene TRBV19 combines with J gene TRBJ2-7; 16 nucleotides line up with TRBD2. The CDR3 loop spans 16 amino acids. The V and J ends lost 5 bases and 7 bases, in that order; junction bases with no gene match: 8. Germline CDR1 reads LNHDA; CDR2 reads SQIVND (reference sequence). The DNA of the CDR3 is TGTGCCAGTAGTTCGGGACTAGCGGGAGGGCCCGGGGAGCAGTACTTC. Its protein product is CASSSGLAGGPGEQYF.

This clone was counted a single time. The genes are TRBV6-1 and TRBJ1-2, with D hard to call. The CDR3 consists of 13 residues. Germline assignment: CDR1 MNHNS and CDR2 SASEGT. V dropped 0 bases and J dropped 7 bases, with 9 bases sitting between them. The CDR3 nucleotides are TGTGCCAGCAGTGAAGCGGGGATCCGTGGCTACACCTTC. This sequence encodes CASSEAGIRGYTF.

The rearrangement joins TRBV12-3 or TRBV12-4 to TRBJ2-3; D possibly corresponds to TRBD1 (6 bases). With 6 bases removed from V and 5 bases from J, the gap between germline ends came to 9 bases. The CDR3 is made up of 12 amino acids. CDR3 sequence: CASSEQGDTQYF. The CDR3, as DNA: TGTGCCAGCAGCGAACAGGGAGATACGCAGTATTTT.

CDR3 residues: CASSLSRSLSRADTQYF. The CDR3, as DNA: TGTGCCAGCTCACTTAGCAGGAGTCTGAGTCGGGCAGATACGCAGTATTTT. The chain uses TRBV18 and TRBJ2-3; no reliable D call. The CDR3 length is 17 residues. Germline CDR1 KGHSH, CDR2 LQKENI. V dropped 4 bases and J dropped 4 bases, with 21 bases sitting between them. The full variable domain, in which reference TRBV18 and TRBJ2-3 provide the parts outside the CDR3, is NAGVMQNPRHLVRRRGQEARLRCSPMKGHSHVYWYRQLPEEGLKFMVYLQKENIIDESGMPKERFSAEFPKEGPSILRIQQVVRGDSAAYFCASSLSRSLSRADTQYFGPGTRLTVL.

This chain joins TRBV14 and TRBJ1-4; no clear D gene. Trimming cost V 1 base and J 8 bases, with 5 bases left between them. Germline-derived CDR1 and CDR2 are SGHDN and FVKESK. The CDR3 length is 12 residues. The CDR3 reads CASSQGWEKLFF. The DNA for the CDR3 is TGTGCCAGCAGCCAAGGTTGGGAAAAACTGTTTTTT.

The chain couples TRBV2 to TRBJ1-3; the D is unclear. The CDR3 contains 14 residues. Trimming stripped 2 bases from V and 1 base from J, with 6 bases between. From germline, CDR1 is SNHLY and CDR2 FYNNEI. The CDR3 region has the DNA TGTGCCAGCAGTGAAATGATATCTGGAAACACCATATATTTT. It translates to CASSEMISGNTIYF. Full variable domain (remainder filled in from reference TRBV2 and TRBJ1-3): EPEVTQTPSHQVTQMGQEVILRCVPISNHLYFYWYRQILGQKVEFLVSFYNNEISEKSEIFDDQFSVERPDGSNFTLKIRSTKLEDSAMYFCASSEMISGNTIYFGEGSWLTVV.

CDR3: CASSEGAGDGYTF. The CDR3, as DNA: TGTGCCAGCAGTGAAGGAGCGGGGGATGGCTACACCTTC. The chain recombines TRBV6-1 with TRBJ1-2; D perhaps matches TRBD1 (5 bases). The CDR3 is made up of 13 amino acids. CDR1 and CDR2 (germline): MNHNS, SASEGT. Trimming shortened V by 1 base and J by 6 bases, and 9 bases separated the two germline ends.

This clone was counted a few times. The V call is TRBV6-5, the J call TRBJ1-4, with D unclear. The length of the CDR3 is 12 residues. Germline V gives CDR1 MNHEY, CDR2 SVGAGI. Trimming pared 6 bases from V and 8 bases from J, leaving 10 bases between. This CDR3 is CASSSAGEKLFF. The CDR3 DNA follows: TGTGCCAGCAGCTCAGCCGGAGAAAAACTGTTTTTT.

The V and J genes are TRBV6-6 and TRBJ1-6; unclear D gene. V dropped 4 bases and J dropped 0 bases, with 7 bases sitting between them. The CDR3 extends over 15 amino acids. Germline-derived CDR1 and CDR2 are MNHNY and SVGAGI (reference sequence). The CDR3 reads CASSFGSSYNSPLHF. The CDR3 nucleotides are TGTGCCAGCAGTTTTGGCAGCTCCTATAATTCACCCCTCCACTTT.

This rearrangement joins TRBV11-3 to TRBJ2-3; D ambiguous. Germline CDR1 is SGHNT and CDR2 is YENEEA. The CDR3 covers 13 residues. The germline V and J ends were trimmed by 1 base and 1 base, with 3 bases remaining between them. The CDR3 protein is CASSLGRTDTQYF. The DNA of the CDR3 is TGTGCCAGCAGCTTAGGTCGCACAGATACGCAGTATTTT.

V is TRBV4-2 and J is TRBJ1-4; D remains unclear. CDR3 length: 14 residues. Germline V lookup: CDR1 LGHNA, CDR2 YNFKEQ. Trimming removed 1 base from V and 6 bases from J, with 9 bases in between. CDR3 sequence reads: CASSQAAGHEKLFF. The CDR3 coding sequence is TGTGCCAGCAGCCAAGCTGCCGGGCATGAAAAACTGTTTTTT.

The gene calls are TRBV12-3 or TRBV12-4 and TRBJ1-2; D not resolved. The V end was cut by 1 base, the J end by 4 bases, with 4 bases between. This CDR3 comprises 12 residues. CDR3 sequence: CASSLDFYGYTF. CDR3 DNA: TGTGCCAGCAGTTTAGACTTCTATGGCTACACCTTC.

The rearrangement uses TRBV5-5 and TRBJ1-4; a possible D gene is TRBD1 (5 bases). The germline V gene has CDR1 SGHKS and CDR2 YYEKEE (reference sequence). V lost 3 bases, J lost 4 bases, and 10 bases lay in between. The CDR3 spans 14 residues. As DNA, the CDR3 is TGTGCCAGCAGCTCAGGGATGTTTAATGAAAAACTGTTTTTT. This encodes CASSSGMFNEKLFF.

CDR3 nucleotide sequence: TGTGCCAGCAGAAGCGGACAGGGGGGTACAGATACGCAGTATTTT. Encoded protein: CASRSGQGGTDTQYF. The chain joins TRBV6-5 to TRBJ2-3; 10 bases agree with TRBD1. Trimming at V came to 6 bases and at J to 3 bases, leaving 6 bases not matched to a gene. This CDR3 contains 15 residues. Germline CDR1 and CDR2: MNHEY and SVGAGI.

The V gene is TRBV29-1, the J gene TRBJ1-2, with no clear D. The germline V gene has CDR1 SQVTM and CDR2 ANQGSEA. Between the trimmed V and J ends, which lost 7 bases and 5 bases, there was a span of 17 bases. The CDR3 runs to 13 residues. The CDR3 DNA is TGCAGCGCCCGAGGGCAGGCGAGTTATGGCTACACCTTC. It is translated as CSARGQASYGYTF.

The chain combines TRBV6-5 with TRBJ2-5; possible D gene TRBD1, 5 bases. Trimming left V 6 bases short and J 8 bases short, with 19 bases between. Germline V lookup: CDR1 MNHEY, CDR2 SVGAGI. The CDR3 has 14 residues. CDR3 sequence (DNA): TGTGCCAGCAGCTCCCTAGGGGAAAGGAAAACCCAGTACTTC. Its translation is CASSSLGERKTQYF.

This chain joins TRBV5-1 and TRBJ2-7; 7 bases are a match to TRBD1. Trimming removed 1 base from V and 3 bases from J; junction bases left unmatched: 1. This CDR3 region has 13 residues. Germline loops: CDR1 SGHRS, CDR2 YFSETQ. CDR3: CASSLYRGYEQYF. CDR3 in DNA: TGCGCCAGCAGCTTGTACAGGGGCTACGAGCAGTACTTC.

This clone was seen just once. The rearrangement joins TRBV7-9 to TRBJ1-4; D not resolved. V gave up 1 base and J gave up 4 bases, with 10 bases separating them. There are 15 residues in the CDR3. Germline V CDR1 and CDR2: SEHNR, FQNEAQ (reference sequence). DNA for the CDR3: TGTGCCAGCAGCTTAGAATCACGGTATAATGAAAAACTGTTTTTT. It yields the protein CASSLESRYNEKLFF. Looking up the rest from reference TRBV7-9 and TRBJ1-4 gives the full variable domain: DTGVSQNPRHKITKRGQNVTFRCDPISEHNRLYWYRQTLGQGPEFLTYFQNEAQLEKSRLLSDRFSAERPKGSFSTLEIQRTEQGDSAMYLCASSLESRYNEKLFFGSGTQLSVL.